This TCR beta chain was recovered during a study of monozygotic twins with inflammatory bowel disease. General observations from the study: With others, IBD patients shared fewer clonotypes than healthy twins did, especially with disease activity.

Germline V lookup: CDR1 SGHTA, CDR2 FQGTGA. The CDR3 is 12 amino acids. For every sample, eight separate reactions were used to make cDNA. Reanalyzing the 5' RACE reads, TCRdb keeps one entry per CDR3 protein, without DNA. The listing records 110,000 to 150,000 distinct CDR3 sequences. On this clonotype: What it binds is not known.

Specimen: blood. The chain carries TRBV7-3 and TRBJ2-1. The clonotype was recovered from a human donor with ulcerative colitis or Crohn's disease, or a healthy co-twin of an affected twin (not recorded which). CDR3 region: CASSSTSSEQFF.